This passage covers 32 T cell receptor beta chains from one sample sequenced in a study of blood T cells in healthy people across ages. A second PCR, run for about 7 to 12 cycles, used a sample-barcoded 5' primer plus a J-beta primer mix. One entry per CDR3 protein, called by TCRdb with MiXCR from the 5' RACE reads. Counted here are 750,000 to 950,000 distinct CDR3 sequences, about 53% occurring once; the ten biggest clones make up 41%. Sequenced input: blood. The receptors here all came from a man of 80 years or more in good health.

The chain has TRBV6-1 and TRBJ2-5; D is perhaps TRBD2 (6 bases). Per germline, CDR1 MNHNS and CDR2 SASEGT. The CDR3 runs 12 residues. The ends were cut back, 6 bases at V and 5 bases at J, with 10 bases in the middle. In nucleotides, the CDR3 is TGTGCCAGCAGGTGGGGGAGGGAGACCCAGTACTTC. This translates into CASRWGRETQYF.

The genes are TRBV19 and TRBJ2-1, with 13 bases fitting TRBD2. The assigned J gene may be wrong: the sequence end matches TRBJ2-7 better. Germline V lookup: CDR1 LNHDA, CDR2 SQIVND (reference sequence). There are 21 residues in the CDR3. The CDR3 loop is CASSTGLPGLAGSSSYNEQYF. The CDR3 bases are TGTGCCAGTAGTACGGGACTGCCGGGACTAGCGGGGTCGAGCTCCTACAATGAGCAGTACTTC.

The V call is TRBV5-1, the J call TRBJ1-2, with 7 bases matching TRBD1. Germline CDR1 and CDR2: SGHRS and YFSETQ. The CDR3 contains 16 residues. J gave up 4 bases and V 0 bases, and 9 bases lay outside the gene matches. The DNA for the CDR3 is TGCGCCAGCAGCTTGGGAACAGGGGTCGGAGGCTATGGCTACACCTTC. Amino acid sequence: CASSLGTGVGGYGYTF. The whole variable domain, filled in from reference TRBV5-1 and TRBJ1-2, reads KAGVTQTPRYLIKTRGQQVTLSCSPISGHRSVSWYQQTPGQGLQFLFEYFSETQRNKGNFPGRFSGRQFSNSRSEMNVSTLELGDSALYLCASSLGTGVGGYGYTFGSGTRLTVV.

The chain is built from TRBV9 and TRBJ2-3, with 7 bases matching TRBD1. The J segment lost 2 bases and the V segment lost 3 bases, leaving 6 bases of the junction unmatched. Germline V gene lookup returns CDR1 SGDLS and CDR2 YYNGEE. The CDR3 covers 15 residues. CDR3 region: CASSARTGATDTQYF. DNA for the CDR3: TGTGCCAGCAGCGCCCGGACAGGAGCCACAGATACGCAGTATTTT.

Only a few counts were recorded for this clonotype. The genes are TRBV28 and TRBJ2-7; 11 bases fit TRBD1. The J segment lost 2 bases and the V segment lost 6 bases, leaving 6 bases of the junction unmatched. CDR3 size: 15 residues. CDR1 MDHEN and CDR2 SYDVKM come from the germline V gene. CDR3 amino acids: CASREGQGEPYEQYF. The CDR3 DNA sequence: TGTGCCAGCAGGGAGGGACAGGGGGAGCCCTACGAGCAGTACTTC.

This clonotype has only a few counts. V usage is TRBV12-3 or TRBV12-4 and J usage is TRBJ2-7, with a tentative D call TRBD1 (6 bases). V was shortened by 5 bases and J by 1 base, with 21 bases between the two germline ends. The CDR3 is 17 amino acids. CDR3: CASSPPSFRGVSYEQYF. CDR3 nucleotide sequence: TGTGCCAGCAGTCCCCCAAGCTTCAGGGGTGTATCCTACGAGCAGTACTTC.

This clonotype was counted a few times. The chain has TRBV11-2 and TRBJ2-7; D is possibly TRBD1 (5 bases). CDR3 length: 14 amino acids. Germline-derived CDR1 and CDR2 are SGHAT and FQNNGV. Trimming took 6 bases from V and 3 from J, leaving 15 bases between them. The CDR3 nucleotides read TGTGCCAGCAGACCGCAGGGTGCAGGCTACGAGCAGTACTTC. Translation: CASRPQGAGYEQYF.

J is TRBJ2-7 and V is TRBV24-1; 8 bases line up with TRBD1. With V trimmed by 3 bases and J by 3 bases, 3 bases remained unmatched. The CDR3 covers 14 residues. From germline, CDR1 is KGHDR and CDR2 SFDVKD. CDR3 sequence (DNA): TGTGCCACCAGTGATCCGGGACAGGACTACGAGCAGTACTTC. This codes for CATSDPGQDYEQYF.

This clonotype was recorded a few times. The chain recombines TRBV9 with TRBJ2-3; TRBD1 agrees at 9 bases. The germline CDR1 and CDR2 sequences are SGDLS and YYNGEE. CDR3 length: 14 amino acids. The V segment lost 2 bases and the J segment 6 bases; nucleotides outside the gene matches: 4. CDR3 nucleotides: TGTGCCAGCAGCGTTGGACAGGGGTTGGATACGCAGTATTTT. Residues: CASSVGQGLDTQYF.

Only a few counts were recorded for this clonotype. V gene TRBV14 combines with J gene TRBJ2-4; the D is unclear. Judging by the DNA end, TRBJ2-7 fits better; the J call may be wrong. Germline CDR1 reads SGHDN; CDR2 reads FVKESK. The CDR3 loop spans 14 amino acids. The CDR3 DNA reads as TGTGCCAGCAGCCAAAGAGGTCTATCCTACGAGCAGTACTTC. Protein product: CASSQRGLSYEQYF.

The chain combines TRBV7-3 with TRBJ1-1, with no clear D. CDR1 SGHTA and CDR2 FQGTGA come from the germline V gene. This CDR3 comprises 13 residues. V lost 4 bases, J lost 5 bases, and 11 bases lay in between. The CDR3: CASSSDPRTEAFF. CDR3 DNA sequence: TGTGCCAGCAGCTCGGACCCACGGACTGAAGCTTTCTTT. Full variable domain (remainder filled in from reference TRBV7-3 and TRBJ1-1): GAGVSQTPSNKVTEKGKYVELRCDPISGHTALYWYRQSLGQGPEFLIYFQGTGAADDSGLPNDRFFAVRPEGSVSTLKIQRTERGDSAVYLCASSSDPRTEAFFGQGTRLTVV.

Points on this clonotype: Being one base from a much bigger clone, this may be a read error. This chain joins TRBV15 and TRBJ2-3; TRBD1 agrees at 7 bases. This CDR3 contains 13 residues. The germline V gene encodes CDR1 LNHNV and CDR2 YYDKDF (reference sequence). The CDR3 nucleotides are TGTGCCACCAGCCCTGGACAGGCAGAGACGCAGTATTTT. Amino acid sequence: CATSPGQAETQYF.

The chain uses TRBV6-1 and TRBJ2-1; 12 bases are shared with TRBD2. The V segment lost 7 bases and the J segment 10 bases; nucleotides outside the gene matches: 5. The CDR3 has 13 amino acids. Germline-derived CDR1 and CDR2 are MNHNS and SASEGT. CDR3 amino acids: CASKGLAGTEQFF. In DNA, the CDR3 is TGTGCCAGCAAAGGACTAGCGGGAACCGAGCAGTTCTTC.

The chain combines TRBV20-1 with TRBJ2-3; 10 positions agree with TRBD2. The germline V gene encodes CDR1 DFQATT and CDR2 SNEGSKA (reference sequence). The CDR3 is 18 residues long. J was trimmed by 2 bases and V by 0 bases; bases with no gene match: 11. This CDR3 reads CSARDPMASGSITDTQYF. The CDR3 DNA is TGCAGTGCTAGAGACCCCATGGCTAGCGGGAGCATCACAGATACGCAGTATTTT.

This clonotype appeared many times. The chain joins TRBV20-1 to TRBJ2-7; TRBD1 agrees at 9 bases. The CDR3 sequence is 14 residues long. Germline V gene sequence: CDR1 DFQATT, CDR2 SNEGSKA (reference sequence). V shed 5 bases and J 2 bases; nucleotides not matched to a gene: 7. The CDR3 DNA reads TGCAGTGCTTATCCCGGGACAGGGACCTACGAGCAGTACTTC. Its translation: CSAYPGTGTYEQYF.

The gene calls are TRBV5-1 and TRBJ2-7, with D tentatively TRBD2 (5 bases). Germline V gene sequence: CDR1 SGHRS, CDR2 YFSETQ. V lost 3 bases, J lost 2 bases, and 12 bases lay in between. The CDR3 has 14 amino acids. CDR3 sequence reads: CASSSPRRPYEQYF. CDR3 DNA: TGCGCCAGCAGCTCCCCCAGGAGGCCCTACGAGCAGTACTTC.

The rearrangement links TRBV25-1 to TRBJ2-3; unclear D gene. Germline V gene lookup returns CDR1 MGHDK and CDR2 SYGVNS. CDR3 length: 13 amino acids. V was clipped by 3 bases and J by 14 bases, with 18 bases between them. CDR3 nucleotide sequence: TGTGCCAGCAGTGAGGGAACACACAGATACGCGTATTTT. Protein: CASSEGTHRYAYF.

This clonotype was seen a handful of times. DNA for the CDR3: TGTGCCAGCAGCAAAGGGGATAGACAGGGGTTCGACGAGCAGTACTTC. Translating gives CASSKGDRQGFDEQYF. The rearrangement links TRBV21-1 to TRBJ2-7; the D call in the table, TRBD1, was not verified against the DNA. TRBV21-1 has pseudogene status. CDR3 length: 16 amino acids.

The chain carries TRBV20-1 and TRBJ2-7; 11 bases match TRBD2. Looked up from germline, CDR1 is DFQATT and CDR2 is SNEGSKA (reference sequence). The CDR3 totals 16 residues. Trimming cost V 0 bases and J 4 bases; bases outside gene matches: 8. In DNA, the CDR3 is TGCAGTGCTAGAGAATCGCCTAGCGGGAGGTTGTACGAGCAGTACTTC. Protein sequence: CSARESPSGRLYEQYF.

The chain joins TRBV29-1 to TRBJ2-7; no firm D call. The J call may be faulty, since TRBJ2-5 better matches the DNA end. The CDR3 consists of 11 residues. Germline V gene data show CDR1 as SQVTM and CDR2 as ANQGSEA. CDR3 residues: CSGEVTVTQYF. The CDR3 nucleotides are TGCAGCGGCGAGGTTACGGTGACCCAGTACTTC.

The chain employs TRBV3-1 and TRBJ1-5; tentatively, D is TRBD1 (6 bases). Germline V gene data show CDR1 as LGHDT and CDR2 as YNNKEL (reference sequence). Trimming took 0 bases from V and 7 from J, leaving 16 bases between them. This CDR3 spans 16 amino acids. The CDR3 sequence: CASSQDQGGAGQPQHF. CDR3 sequence (DNA): TGTGCCAGCAGCCAAGATCAAGGGGGTGCAGGGCAGCCCCAGCATTTT.

The gene calls are TRBV15 and TRBJ1-4; 9 bases agree with TRBD1. The V and J ends lost 4 bases and 6 bases, in that order; junction bases with no gene match: 3. Germline CDR1 and CDR2: LNHNV and YYDKDF (reference sequence). The CDR3 has 14 amino acids. The CDR3 DNA sequence: TGTGCCACCAGCATAGACAGGGGGGATGAAAAACTGTTTTTT. Amino acid sequence: CATSIDRGDEKLFF.

This clonotype was detected a few times. The chain couples TRBV5-1 to TRBJ2-1; unclear D gene. V lost 0 bases and J lost 6, with 13 bases in between. This CDR3 is built from 15 residues. The germline V gene has CDR1 SGHRS and CDR2 YFSETQ. Here the CDR3 reads CASSLVAGRVNEQFF. The CDR3 coding sequence is TGCGCCAGCAGCTTGGTGGCAGGAAGGGTCAATGAGCAGTTCTTC.

V gene TRBV12-3 or TRBV12-4 combines with J gene TRBJ2-3; 7 bases map to TRBD2. Germline trimming cut 3 bases from V and 2 bases from J; bases unmatched to any gene: 5. The CDR3 has 15 amino acids. The CDR3 region is CASSFGAGFTDTQYF. The CDR3 nucleotides read TGTGCCAGCAGTTTCGGAGCGGGGTTCACAGATACGCAGTATTTT.

The rearrangement uses TRBV28 and TRBJ1-1; weak D call: TRBD1 (5 bases). This CDR3 comprises 11 residues. Germline assignment: CDR1 MDHEN and CDR2 SYDVKM. Trimming pared 8 bases from V and 5 bases from J, leaving 9 bases between. CDR3 region: CASHSGTEAFF. CDR3 in DNA: TGTGCCAGCCATTCAGGGACTGAAGCTTTCTTT.

In the case of this clonotype: At one boundary the junction diverges from the germline segment, which might be a read error. The rearrangement joins TRBV15 to TRBJ2-5, with unresolved D. The CDR3 covers 15 residues. Germline CDR1 is LNHNV and CDR2 is YYDKDF (reference sequence). The DNA for the CDR3 is TGTGCCACCAGCAGAGCTTCGGGCTGGTTAGAGACTCAGTACTTC. Protein product: CATSRASGWLETQYF.

This clonotype was observed a single time. The chain joins TRBV7-8 to TRBJ1-2; 7 nucleotides agree with TRBD1. Germline V gene data show CDR1 as SGHVS and CDR2 as FQNEAQ. Trimming removed 3 bases from V and 7 bases from J; junction bases left unmatched: 5. The CDR3 sequence is 13 residues long. The CDR3 nucleotides are TGTGCCAGCAGCTTGGTAGGGGGCTTTGGCTACACCTTC. This gives the protein CASSLVGGFGYTF.

This chain uses TRBV6-6 with TRBJ1-3, with TRBD1 matching over 7 bases. Germline V CDR1 and CDR2: MNHNY, SVGAGI (reference sequence). The CDR3 is 15 amino acids. Germline trimming cut 0 bases from V and 2 bases from J; bases unmatched to any gene: 1. The CDR3, as DNA: TGTGCCAGCAGTTACTCCCAGGGGGCTGGAAACACCATATATTTT. It encodes CASSYSQGAGNTIYF.

The rearrangement joins TRBV20-1 to TRBJ2-1, with 10 bases that match TRBD2. Germline V CDR1 and CDR2: DFQATT, SNEGSKA (reference sequence). Germline trimming cut 3 bases from V and 9 bases from J; bases unmatched to any gene: 5. The length of the CDR3 is 13 residues. This chain's CDR3 is CSASLAGVSEQFF. As DNA, the CDR3 is TGCAGTGCTAGCCTAGCGGGAGTCAGTGAGCAGTTCTTC.

This rearrangement joins TRBV12-3 or TRBV12-4 to TRBJ2-7; D assignment may be TRBD1 or TRBD2 (5 bases each). V lost 6 bases to trimming and J lost 1 base, with 13 bases between them. This CDR3 comprises 14 residues. This chain's CDR3 is CASSLWDASYEQYF. In DNA form, the CDR3 reads TGTGCCAGCAGCTTGTGGGACGCATCCTACGAGCAGTACTTC.

The V call is TRBV7-2, the J call TRBJ2-3, with 9 bases fitting TRBD2. Germline V CDR1 and CDR2: SGHTA, FQGNSA. Unmatched junction bases numbered 5, after V lost 1 base and J lost 9 bases. CDR3 size: 14 residues. CDR3 residues: CASSLGRTSDTQYF. CDR3 nucleotides: TGTGCCAGCAGCTTAGGGAGGACTAGCGACACGCAGTATTTT.

As concerns this clonotype: Germline and junction disagree at one end, which may indicate a read error. This rearrangement joins TRBV20-1 to TRBJ2-3, with 8 nucleotides matching TRBD2. From germline, CDR1 is DFQATT and CDR2 SNEGSKA (reference sequence). The CDR3 loop spans 14 amino acids. CDR3 DNA: TGCAGCGCTAAGAGCGGGAGCGGCACAGATACGCAGTATTTT. Its protein product is CSAKSGSGTDTQYF.